Detailed here is one TCR beta chain. The target antigen is unknown. The junction shows a germline mismatch at one end, possibly a read error. There are 11 residues in the CDR3. From germline, CDR1 is DFQATT and CDR2 SNEGSKA (reference sequence). Produced via immunoSEQ multiplex PCR; TCRdb's table is partial and in-frame only. This sample has 65,000 to 95,000 clones, with about 88% found just once. This record comes from a study of OX40 agonist ivuxolimab in advanced cancers. General study findings and limits: Certain nonresponders additionally had low normalized T-cell clonal expansion. CD8+ T cells showed, on average, more clonal expansion than CD4+ cells.

Patients were ruled out by autoimmune disease history or systemic immunosuppression. The genes are TRBV20-1 and TRBJ1-2, with 9 bases lining up with TRBD1. Sequencing used CD4+ or CD8+ T cells sorted from blood, obtained in a trial of the OX40 agonist ivuxolimab. This sequence originates from an adult with an advanced solid tumor such as melanoma, head and neck, liver or kidney cancer. The CDR3 nucleotides read TGCAGTGCTCCGAGGGACAGGGCGATTACATGG. It is translated as CSAPRDRAITW.